Listed here are 11 T cell receptor beta chains from one sample, sequenced in a study of shared clonotypes between healthy human individuals. Here immunoSEQ multiplex PCR was the method, and the copy in TCRdb shows in-frame clones only, minus some. The table records roughly 2.5 million clones, approximately 94% of them present only once. The sequencing sample was made of naive CD4+ T cells sorted from blood. Described subset: CD45RA+ positively selected. All receptors come from a young man in good health.

The V and J genes are TRBV5-4 and TRBJ1-4, with D possibly TRBD1 on 5 matching bases. The germline V gene encodes CDR1 SGHNT and CDR2 YYREEE (reference sequence). V was clipped by 4 bases and J by 3 bases, with 10 bases between them. This CDR3 spans 14 amino acids. The CDR3 DNA follows: TGTGCCAGCAGCGCGGGGGGGGCTAATGAAAAACTGTTTTTT. This translates into CASSAGGANEKLFF.

This sequence joins TRBV29-1 and TRBJ2-7; weak D call: TRBD2 (6 bases). In germline, CDR1 is SQVTM, CDR2 ANQGSEA. The germline V and J ends were trimmed by 5 bases and 0 bases, with 14 bases remaining between them. The CDR3 spans 14 residues. The DNA for the CDR3 is TGCAGCGTTTCGGCCGGGGGAAACTCCTACGAGCAGTACTTC. Amino acids: CSVSAGGNSYEQYF.

The chain couples TRBV7-2 to TRBJ2-6; D is ambiguous. Trimming took off 4 bases at V and 0 bases at J, with 7 bases between the two ends. The germline V gene encodes CDR1 SGHTA and CDR2 FQGNSA. The CDR3 covers 15 residues. CDR3 residues: CASSSWPSGANVLTF. The CDR3 bases are TGTGCCAGCAGCTCCTGGCCCTCTGGGGCCAACGTCCTGACTTTC. The variable domain in full, with the rest retrieved from reference TRBV7-2 and TRBJ2-6, is GAGVSQSPSNKVTEKGKDVELRCDPISGHTALYWYRQSLGQGLEFLIYFQGNSAPDKSGLPSDRFSAERTGGSVSTLTIQRTQQEDSAVYLCASSSWPSGANVLTFGAGSRLTVL.

The V gene is TRBV5-1, the J gene TRBJ2-2; D call uncertain. Germline CDR1 reads SGHRS; CDR2 reads YFSETQ. CDR3 length equals 14 residues. Trimming took off 6 bases at V and 0 bases at J, with 9 bases between the two ends. CDR3 residues: CASILESNTGELFF. The CDR3 DNA sequence: TGCGCCAGCATACTGGAGTCGAACACCGGGGAGCTGTTTTTT.

This sequence joins TRBV4-1 and TRBJ1-2; 9 nucleotides align to TRBD1. The V and J ends lost 0 bases and 5 bases, in that order; junction bases with no gene match: 7. The CDR3 is 16 amino acids. In germline, CDR1 is MGHRA, CDR2 YSYEKL. The CDR3 reads CASSQEYRGLRYGYTF. The DNA of the CDR3 is TGCGCCAGCAGCCAAGAATACAGGGGGCTAAGGTATGGCTACACCTTC.

CDR3 residues: CASSSLPGTQETQYF. The DNA for the CDR3 is TGTGCCAGCAGCTCTCTTCCCGGGACCCAAGAGACCCAGTACTTC. This chain joins TRBV7-2 and TRBJ2-5, with D perhaps matching TRBD1 or TRBD2 (5 bases each). From germline, CDR1 is SGHTA and CDR2 FQGNSA. The germline V and J ends were trimmed by 4 bases and 1 base, with 13 bases remaining between them. CDR3 length equals 15 residues.

Notes on this clone: This same CDR3 is encoded by further DNA sequences in the sample. This chain connects TRBV9 to TRBJ2-1, with 7 positions matching TRBD1. The CDR3 runs to 15 residues. Germline CDR1 is SGDLS and CDR2 is YYNGEE. V shed 3 bases and J 5 bases; nucleotides not matched to a gene: 8. The CDR3 region is CASSAPGTAHNEQFF. DNA of the CDR3: TGTGCCAGCAGCGCCCCCGGGACAGCCCACAATGAGCAGTTCTTC.

The chain uses TRBV19 and TRBJ2-2; the D is unclear. Trimming removed 0 bases from V and 0 bases from J, with 11 bases in between. The CDR3 is 17 amino acids. Germline CDR1 LNHDA, CDR2 SQIVND (reference sequence). In DNA, the CDR3 is TGTGCCAGTAGTATAGATCTCTGGCCCGCGAACACCGGGGAGCTGTTTTTT. It yields the protein CASSIDLWPANTGELFF.

V and J are TRBV11-3 and TRBJ2-1; perhaps TRBD1 as D (5 bases). The CDR3 extends over 14 amino acids. Per the germline V gene, CDR1 is SGHNT and CDR2 is YENEEA. The V and J ends lost 1 base and 5 bases respectively, with 9 bases between them. The CDR3 region is CASSLGGWNNEQFF. The DNA of the CDR3 is TGTGCCAGCAGCTTAGGGGGCTGGAACAATGAGCAGTTCTTC.

The V gene is TRBV9, the J gene TRBJ2-5, with D possibly being TRBD1 (6 bases). Germline CDR1 reads SGDLS; CDR2 reads YYNGEE. Trimming shortened V by 3 bases and J by 0 bases, and 12 bases separated the two germline ends. This CDR3 is 15 amino acids long. The CDR3 coding sequence is TGTGCCAGCAGCGAGGGGGTGGGCAACCAAGAGACCCAGTACTTC. Its translation is CASSEGVGNQETQYF.

The chain uses TRBV6-1 and TRBJ2-1; a weak D match, TRBD2 (6 bases). Germline CDR1 is MNHNS and CDR2 is SASEGT. CDR3 length: 18 amino acids. With 0 bases removed from V and 6 bases from J, the gap between germline ends came to 21 bases. The CDR3 loop is CASSEAPRGAGSVNEQFF. CDR3 sequence (DNA): TGTGCCAGCAGTGAAGCTCCGCGTGGGGCGGGGTCTGTCAATGAGCAGTTCTTC.